A single sample is the source of the 30 T cell receptor beta chains below, sequenced in a study of CD8 T cells in Susac syndrome. Reverse transcription of roughly 0.5 to 1 ug RNA used random hexamers. TCRdb analysed the immunoSEQ multiplex PCR reads with MiXCR anew, one entry per CDR3 protein. The sample yields under 200,000 distinct CDR3 sequences, about 91% seen once. The sequenced sample was CD4+ T cells from PBMCs. The receptors derive from a human donor with Susac syndrome.

The chain employs TRBV20-1 and TRBJ2-5; D unclear. Trimming removed 7 bases at V and 0 bases at J, with 15 bases between. The CDR3 has 14 residues. CDR1 is DFQATT, CDR2 SNEGSKA, per germline (reference sequence). CDR3: CSVMRADHQETQYF. Here the CDR3 DNA reads TGCAGTGTAATGCGAGCCGATCACCAAGAGACCCAGTACTTC.

This chain uses TRBV12-3 or TRBV12-4 with TRBJ1-6, with D possibly being TRBD1 (5 bases). This CDR3 is built from 13 residues. Deletions cut 4 bases from V and 7 bases from J, with 8 bases between. DNA for the CDR3: TGTGCCAGCAGTTGGGGACCCAATTCACCCCTCCACTTT. It encodes CASSWGPNSPLHF.

The chain employs TRBV30 and TRBJ1-3; D ambiguous. The CDR3 is 12 residues long. The V and J ends lost 4 bases and 1 base respectively, with 5 bases between them. Germline V lookup: CDR1 GTSNPN, CDR2 SVGIG (reference sequence). CDR3 protein: CAWTVSGNTIYF. CDR3 nucleotide sequence: TGTGCCTGGACAGTTTCTGGAAACACCATATATTTT. Supplemented by reference TRBV30 and TRBJ1-3, the full variable domain reads SQTIHQWPATLVQPVGSPLSLECTVEGTSNPNLYWYRQAAGRGLQLLFYSVGIGQISSEVPQNLSASRPQDRQFILSSKKLLLSDSGFYLCAWTVSGNTIYFGEGSWLTVV.

The genes are TRBV7-9 and TRBJ2-2; D is unresolved. V dropped 5 bases and J dropped 2 bases, with 15 bases sitting between them. Germline V gene sequence: CDR1 SEHNR, CDR2 FQNEAQ (reference sequence). The CDR3 is made up of 16 amino acids. CDR3 region: CASSTPLGRNTGELFF. As DNA, the CDR3 is TGTGCCAGCAGCACTCCCTTGGGTCGAAACACCGGGGAGCTGTTTTTT.

The chain uses TRBV15 and TRBJ1-3; 7 positions match TRBD1. The CDR3 is 16 residues long. The V gene end was trimmed by 0 bases and the J gene end by 4 bases; junction bases not matched to a gene: 6. Germline CDR1 and CDR2: LNHNV and YYDKDF (reference sequence). In DNA form, the CDR3 reads TGTGCCACCAGCAGAGATAAACAGGGGTCAGGAAACACCATATATTTT. Its translation is CATSRDKQGSGNTIYF.

The chain links TRBV11-2 to TRBJ2-5; no clear D. This CDR3 has 13 amino acids. V lost 5 bases, J lost 5 bases, and 12 bases lay in between. In germline, CDR1 is SGHAT, CDR2 FQNNGV. The CDR3 DNA reads as TGTGCCAGCAGCAAATCGGACGGGGAGACCCAGTACTTC. Residues: CASSKSDGETQYF.

The chain uses TRBV6-4 and TRBJ2-1; tentative D call: TRBD1 (6 bases). Germline CDR1 MRHNA, CDR2 SNTAGT. CDR3 size: 14 residues. V lost 8 bases, J lost 5 bases, and 16 bases lay in between. CDR3 nucleotides: TGTGCCAGCTCTCAACAGGGCACAAACAATGAGCAGTTCTTC. Protein sequence: CASSQQGTNNEQFF.

This chain uses TRBV2 with TRBJ2-4, with D perhaps TRBD1 or TRBD2 (5 bases each). This CDR3 comprises 17 residues. CDR1 is SNHLY, CDR2 FYNNEI, per germline. The V and J ends lost 6 bases and 0 bases respectively, with 18 bases between them. In DNA, the CDR3 is TGTGCCAGCAGCAGGGAGCGGATACTTCTAGCCAAAAACATTCAGTACTTC. It codes for CASSRERILLAKNIQYF. Using reference TRBV2 and TRBJ2-4 for the parts outside the CDR3, the full variable domain is EPEVTQTPSHQVTQMGQEVILRCVPISNHLYFYWYRQILGQKVEFLVSFYNNEISEKSEIFDDQFSVERPDGSNFTLKIRSTKLEDSAMYFCASSRERILLAKNIQYFGAGTRLSVL.

The chain links TRBV7-8 to TRBJ1-6; D is ambiguous. CDR3 length: 16 amino acids. The germline V gene encodes CDR1 SGHVS and CDR2 FQNEAQ. Trimming took 1 base from V and 7 from J, leaving 14 bases between them. CDR3 nucleotides: TGTGCCAGCAGCTTAGACAGTCTACGAGGAAATTCACCCCTCCACTTT. This encodes CASSLDSLRGNSPLHF.

This clonotype was detected only once. The chain couples TRBV9 to TRBJ2-7; D gene unclear. CDR3 length equals 14 residues. Trimming left V 0 bases short and J 5 bases short, with 12 bases between. Germline V gives CDR1 SGDLS, CDR2 YYNGEE. This CDR3 reads CASSVAVGSHEQYF. The CDR3 DNA follows: TGTGCCAGCAGCGTAGCGGTAGGGTCACACGAGCAGTACTTC.

In DNA form, the CDR3 reads TGTGCCACCAGCAGAGTTGACAGAAATACCGGGGAGCTGTTTTTT. Protein sequence: CATSRVDRNTGELFF. The gene calls are TRBV15 and TRBJ2-2; a possible D gene is TRBD1 (5 bases). The CDR3 spans 15 residues. Germline CDR1 is LNHNV and CDR2 is YYDKDF (reference sequence). Between the trimmed V and J ends, which lost 1 base and 5 bases, there was a span of 11 bases.

The rearrangement uses TRBV5-4 and TRBJ2-7, with D tentatively TRBD1 (6 bases). The germline V gene encodes CDR1 SGHNT and CDR2 YYREEE (reference sequence). This CDR3 region has 15 residues. Deletions cut 4 bases from V and 5 bases from J, with 19 bases between. In DNA form, the CDR3 reads TGTGCCAGCAGCCCGGGGCTAACAGGGTTCCACGAGCAGTACTTC. Protein product: CASSPGLTGFHEQYF. The full variable domain, in which reference TRBV5-4 and TRBJ2-7 provide the parts outside the CDR3, is ETGVTQSPTHLIKTRGQQVTLRCSSQSGHNTVSWYQQALGQGPQFIFQYYREEENGRGNFPPRFSGLQFPNYSSELNVNALELDDSALYLCASSPGLTGFHEQYFGPGTRLTVT.

The chain links TRBV4-2 to TRBJ1-1; D call uncertain. CDR3 length: 15 amino acids. Germline V lookup: CDR1 LGHNA, CDR2 YNFKEQ. V lost 0 bases and J lost 0, with 8 bases in between. CDR3 amino acids: CASSQDWSVNTEAFF. The DNA of the CDR3 is TGTGCCAGCAGCCAAGATTGGTCCGTGAACACTGAAGCTTTCTTT.

Only a few counts were recorded for this clonotype. The chain employs TRBV5-1 and TRBJ1-6, with 8 nucleotides matching TRBD1. CDR1 is SGHRS, CDR2 YFSETQ, per germline. This CDR3 contains 14 residues. J was trimmed by 13 bases and V by 1 base; bases with no gene match: 7. The CDR3: CASSLYTGGNPLHF. CDR3 in DNA: TGCGCCAGCAGCTTGTATACAGGGGGGAATCCCCTCCACTTT.

The chain joins TRBV10-3 to TRBJ2-7; 9 bases agree with TRBD1. The CDR3 is 14 residues long. In germline, CDR1 is ENHRY, CDR2 SYGVKD. V was clipped by 6 bases and J by 4 bases; unmatched bases: 7. The chain's CDR3 is CAIRRNRGLYEQYF. The CDR3 coding sequence is TGTGCCATCAGGCGGAACAGGGGGCTATACGAGCAGTACTTC.

The chain uses TRBV18 and TRBJ2-7; D gene ambiguous. V was trimmed by 1 base and J by 4 bases, leaving 5 bases between them. Germline CDR1 and CDR2: KGHSH and LQKENI. The CDR3 covers 12 residues. This chain's CDR3 is CASSPHGYEQYF. CDR3 DNA: TGTGCCAGCTCACCACACGGTTACGAGCAGTACTTC.

This chain uses TRBV28 with TRBJ2-5, with no clear D. Germline values: CDR1 MDHEN, CDR2 SYDVKM. V lost 5 bases and J lost 8, with 12 bases in between. This CDR3 has 12 amino acids. In DNA, the CDR3 is TGTGCCAGCAGTACCCCGAAGGGTACCCAGTACTTC. Translated, it gives CASSTPKGTQYF.

The chain couples TRBV10-3 to TRBJ1-1; D is perhaps TRBD1 (6 bases). The CDR3 sequence is 15 residues long. CDR1 is ENHRY and CDR2 is SYGVKD in the germline V gene. V was cut by 6 bases and J by 3 bases, with 17 bases left in between. DNA of the CDR3: TGTGCCATCAGCCTTGGCGGGGGGCAGGACACTGAAGCTTTCTTT. Amino acids: CAISLGGGQDTEAFF.

The chain's CDR3 is CASSPIQTSGAGELFF. The CDR3 bases are TGTGCCAGCTCACCAATTCAGACTTCAGGTGCCGGGGAGCTGTTTTTT. This chain links TRBV18 with TRBJ2-2; D not resolved. This CDR3 has 16 amino acids. V shed 2 bases and J shed 6 bases, with 16 bases lying between them. The germline V gene encodes CDR1 KGHSH and CDR2 LQKENI.

This clonotype was counted only a few times. The chain combines TRBV28 with TRBJ2-7; unclear D gene. The germline gives CDR1 MDHEN, CDR2 SYDVKM. Trimming took off 3 bases at V and 1 base at J, with 16 bases between the two ends. CDR3 length equals 16 residues. The CDR3 DNA is TGTGCCAGCAGTTTCCATCACCTCCCTTGGTCCTACGAGCAGTACTTC. It is translated as CASSFHHLPWSYEQYF. The full variable domain, with the rest looked up from reference TRBV28 and TRBJ2-7, is DVKVTQSSRYLVKRTGEKVFLECVQDMDHENMFWYRQDPGLGLRLIYFSYDVKMKEKGDIPEGYSVSREKKERFSLILESASTNQTSMYLCASSFHHLPWSYEQYFGPGTRLTVT.

The chain recombines TRBV2 with TRBJ1-1; D unresolved. This CDR3 spans 13 amino acids. Germline assignment: CDR1 SNHLY and CDR2 FYNNEI. V lost 1 base to trimming and J lost 0 bases, with 3 bases between them. CDR3 residues: CASSEDMNTEAFF. The CDR3 nucleotides are TGTGCCAGCAGTGAAGACATGAACACTGAAGCTTTCTTT.

V usage is TRBV2 and J usage is TRBJ1-3, with D possibly being TRBD1 (5 bases). V was pared by 5 bases and J by 7 bases, with 12 bases between. This CDR3 is built from 13 residues. Per germline, CDR1 SNHLY and CDR2 FYNNEI. The CDR3 here is CASSYRTSNTIYF. The CDR3 nucleotides are TGTGCCAGCAGTTACAGGACCTCCAACACCATATATTTT.

The chain has TRBV12-3 or TRBV12-4 and TRBJ2-5, with TRBD1 as a possible D gene (5 bases). The CDR3 totals 13 residues. The V end lost 2 bases, the J end lost 5 bases, and 9 bases lay between the germline ends. The CDR3 here is CASSLIGVETQYF. For the CDR3, the DNA is TGTGCCAGCAGTTTAATAGGGGTTGAGACCCAGTACTTC.

The V gene is TRBV20-1, the J gene TRBJ2-6; the match to TRBD1 covers 10 bases. The CDR3 has 16 amino acids. V lost 4 bases, J lost 2 bases, and 5 bases stayed unmatched. In germline, CDR1 is DFQATT, CDR2 SNEGSKA (reference sequence). CDR3 protein: CSAKGQGEAGANVLTF. DNA for the CDR3: TGCAGTGCTAAAGGACAGGGGGAAGCTGGGGCCAACGTCCTGACTTTC.

The chain employs TRBV28 and TRBJ2-2; the D call may be TRBD1 or TRBD2 (5 bases each). Trimming left V 4 bases short and J 4 bases short, with 10 bases between. This CDR3 is built from 14 residues. Germline assignment: CDR1 MDHEN and CDR2 SYDVKM. The CDR3 bases are TGTGCCAGCAGTTCCGTTGGGGGCACCGGGGAGCTGTTTTTT. Protein sequence: CASSSVGGTGELFF.

The V gene is TRBV6-4, the J gene TRBJ2-3; TRBD2 matches 12 bases. The CDR3 runs 13 residues. CDR1 and CDR2 (germline): MRHNA, SNTAGT. With 10 bases clipped from V and 3 bases from J, the junction kept 2 bases outside the gene matches. The CDR3 reads CATGLAGTDTQYF. As DNA, the CDR3 is TGTGCCACCGGACTAGCGGGAACAGATACGCAGTATTTT.

The chain employs TRBV12-3 or TRBV12-4 and TRBJ1-1; D is undetermined. V lost 3 bases and J lost 4, with 12 bases in between. The CDR3 length is 14 residues. The CDR3 region is CASSFFSLPTEAFF. DNA for the CDR3: TGTGCCAGCAGTTTTTTTTCCCTGCCCACTGAAGCTTTCTTT.

This chain uses TRBV6-5 with TRBJ2-7; 7 nucleotides match TRBD2. The CDR3 has 14 residues. Losses at the gene ends were 6 bases for V and 4 bases for J; bases not matched to a gene: 9. Germline values: CDR1 MNHEY, CDR2 SVGAGI. The CDR3 sequence: CASRLGRGAYEQYF. DNA of the CDR3: TGTGCCAGCAGACTAGGGAGGGGTGCATACGAGCAGTACTTC.

The V and J genes are TRBV7-8 and TRBJ2-7, with 8 bases matching TRBD1. With V trimmed by 4 bases and J by 4 bases, 6 bases remained unmatched. The CDR3 loop spans 14 amino acids. CDR1 and CDR2 from the germline V gene are SGHVS and FQNEAQ. The CDR3 sequence: CASSSSGTGYEQYF. The CDR3 region has the DNA TGTGCCAGCAGCTCGTCCGGGACAGGATACGAGCAGTACTTC.

Only one count was recorded for this clonotype. This sequence joins TRBV28 and TRBJ2-7; TRBD1 matches 8 bases. V lost 4 bases and J lost 7; bases outside the gene matches: 3. The CDR3 totals 12 residues. Per germline, CDR1 MDHEN and CDR2 SYDVKM. The CDR3 nucleotides read TGTGCCAGCAGTTCCAGACAGGGGGAGCAGTACTTC. It yields the protein CASSSRQGEQYF.